A selection of T cell receptor beta chains follows, all from one sample in a study of blood T cell repertoires in COVID-19. Repertoires were generated with immunoSEQ multiplex PCR, while TCRdb's copy carries only in-frame clones and drops some. This sample has nearly 250,000 clones, with just under 90% found just once. The sequenced sample was PBMCs or T cells enriched from blood (not recorded which). The receptors were sampled from a man in his forties or fifties who had been exposed to COVID-19. The CDR3 runs from the conserved cysteine through the conserved F or W. The order of the fields is J gene, D gene, V gene, clone size, CDR3 DNA, CDR3 protein. D genes are given only for firm matches. Expanded clones get a size class; other rows say once, few or many, or leave the size out.

>TRBJ1-5|.|TRBV4-1|.
TGCGCCAGCAGCCCCCAGGTCTTTCAAGAGAATCAGCCCCAGCATTTT
CASSPQVFQENQPQHF
>TRBJ1-2|.|TRBV20-1|.
TGCAGTGCTCCTAATAACTATGGCTACACCTTC
CSAPNNYGYTF
>TRBJ2-5|.|TRBV3-1/TRBV3-2|.
TGTGCCAGCAGCCAACGAACAGTCCAAGAGACCCAGTACTTC
CASSQRTVQETQYF
>TRBJ2-1|.|TRBV13|.
TGTGCCAGCAGGGGGCCCTACAATGAGCAGTTCTTC
CASRGPYNEQFF
>TRBJ2-1|TRBD1|TRBV7-2|.
TGTGCCAGCAGCTTTGGGGACAGGGAGGAGTTCTTC
CASSFGDREEFF
>TRBJ1-1|.|TRBV19|.
TGTGCCAGTACAGACAGAGGCCGGGCGAACACTGAAGCTTTCTTT
CASTDRGRANTEAFF
>TRBJ1-4|.|TRBV15|.
TGTGCCACCAGCATGCCGTTGGAGGAAAAACTGTTTTTT
CATSMPLEEKLFF
>TRBJ2-1|.|TRBV5-4|.
TGTGCCAGCAGCGCCTCTCGAGCGGAGGGAAACAATGAGCAGTTCTTC
CASSASRAEGNNEQFF
>TRBJ1-1|TRBD1|TRBV10-3|.
TGTGCCGCGGGACAGGCAATTAACACTGAAGCTTTCTTT
CAAGQAINTEAFF
>TRBJ2-1|.|TRBV7-3|.
TGTGCCAGCAGCTTAAGTGGCGGTTCCAATGAGCAGTTCTTC
CASSLSGGSNEQFF
>TRBJ2-2|TRBD1|TRBV24-1|.
TGTGCCACCAGTGATCCGACAGGGGGTAGCACCGGGGAGCTGTTTTTT
CATSDPTGGSTGELFF
>TRBJ1-1|.|TRBV30|.
TGTGCCTGGTGTCAGGGCGAAGCAGCTTTCTTT
CAWCQGEAAFF
>TRBJ1-4|TRBD1|TRBV4-1|.
TGCGCCAGCAGTAAGGGACAGGGGGTGGATAGTGAAAAACTGTTTTTT
CASSKGQGVDSEKLFF
>TRBJ1-2|.|TRBV7-8|.
TGTGCCAGCAGCTTAGCACCAGACTATGGCTACACCTTC
CASSLAPDYGYTF
>TRBJ1-3|TRBD1|TRBV18|.
TGTGCCAGCTCACCAGACAGGGGAGGAAACACCATATATTTT
CASSPDRGGNTIYF
>TRBJ2-3|.|TRBV5-1|.
TGCGCCAGCAGCTTCAACAGGGATGTCGATACGCAGTATTTT
CASSFNRDVDTQYF
>TRBJ1-4|TRBD1|TRBV15|.
TGTGCCACCAGCAGAACGGGGACAGGGGATGAAAAACTGTTTTTT
CATSRTGTGDEKLFF
>TRBJ1-2|.|TRBV4-1|.
TGCGCCAGCAGCCAAGGTGGCCAACACTATGGCTACACCTTC
CASSQGGQHYGYTF
>TRBJ2-1|TRBD2|TRBV7-8|.
TGTGCCAGCAGCTTTGGATTCGGCGGGAGATTCTCCTACAATGAGCAGTTCTTC
CASSFGFGGRFSYNEQFF
>TRBJ1-6|.|TRBV28|.
TGTGCCAGCAGTTTGGAGGGAAATTCTTTATTCACCCTCCACTTT
CASSLEGNSLFTLHF
>TRBJ2-7|.|TRBV28|once
TGTGCCAGCAGTTTAACAGAGCTCTACGAGCAGTACTTC
CASSLTELYEQYF
>TRBJ2-1|.|TRBV23-1|once
TGCGCCAGCAGCCAGCTTAGGGGCAATGAGCAGTTCTTC
CASSQLRGNEQFF
>TRBJ2-5|.|TRBV19|.
TGTGCCAGTAGTATAGAGGGGCGGCAGGGGATAGGGCAAGAGACCCAGTACTTC
CASSIEGRQGIGQETQYF
>TRBJ1-5|.|TRBV28|.
TGTGCCAGCGGTTCTGTTTATCAGCCCCAGCATTTT
CASGSVYQPQHF
>TRBJ1-2|TRBD1|TRBV11-3|once
TGTGCCAGCAGCGCGGGGGACAGGGGGATCTATGGCTACACCTTC
CASSAGDRGIYGYTF
>TRBJ1-3|.|TRBV10-3|few
TGTGCCATCAGTGAGTCGTGGGGGCTAGGGAACACCATATATTTT
CAISESWGLGNTIYF
>TRBJ1-5|.|TRBV2|.
TGTGCCAGTTCCGCTGGGGGGGGGCCACCGAATCAGCCCCAGCATTTT
CASSAGGGPPNQPQHF
>TRBJ2-2|TRBD1|TRBV5-8|.
TGTGCCAGCAGCCTGCACAGGGGCAACACCGGGGAGCTGTTTTTT
CASSLHRGNTGELFF
>TRBJ1-3|.|TRBV5-1|once
TGCGCCAGCAGCTTCGGACAGACTGGAAACACCATATATTTT
CASSFGQTGNTIYF